One sample yielded the 32 T cell receptor beta chains listed below, sequenced in a study of blood T cell repertoires in COVID-19. Using immunoSEQ multiplex PCR, the repertoire was profiled, and TCRdb retains in-frame clones only, with some absent. The profile shows about 130,000 clones, over 70% of them singletons. What was sequenced was peripheral blood. These receptors were collected from a woman aged 50 to 65 with acute or convalescent COVID-19.

The V call is TRBV5-4, the J call TRBJ2-1, with 12 bases matching TRBD2. V dropped 4 bases and J dropped 8; count of bases not matched to a gene: 7. Germline assignment: CDR1 SGHNT and CDR2 YYREEE (reference sequence). The CDR3 is made up of 15 amino acids. The DNA of the CDR3 is TGTGCCAGCAGCCCGGGACTAGCGGGTGTCGATGAGCAGTTCTTC. Translation: CASSPGLAGVDEQFF.

The J gene is TRBJ2-7, the V gene TRBV4-2, with D possibly being TRBD2 (7 bases). Between the trimmed V and J ends, which lost 4 bases and 7 bases, there was a span of 20 bases. The CDR3 has 15 residues. Germline-derived CDR1 and CDR2 are LGHNA and YNFKEQ. The CDR3 reads CASSPTQGRGGEQYF. The CDR3 nucleotides read TGTGCCAGCAGCCCGACCCAGGGGAGGGGAGGGGAGCAGTACTTC.

The rearrangement joins TRBV29-1 to TRBJ2-1; maybe TRBD1 (5 bases). This CDR3 contains 11 residues. Per the germline V gene, CDR1 is SQVTM and CDR2 is ANQGSEA. V was clipped by 7 bases and J by 10 bases, with 14 bases between them. The CDR3 is CSGGRGREQFF. The CDR3 DNA reads TGCAGCGGGGGTAGGGGCCGGGAGCAGTTCTTC.

The rearrangement uses TRBV6-5 and TRBJ1-6, with unresolved D. CDR3 size: 14 residues. Trimming removed 5 bases at V and 9 bases at J, with 14 bases between. In germline, CDR1 is MNHEY, CDR2 SVGAGI. CDR3 sequence reads: CASSPTGRVSPLHF. In DNA form, the CDR3 reads TGTGCCAGCAGTCCGACCGGGAGGGTTTCACCCCTCCACTTT.

This chain connects TRBV2 to TRBJ1-1, with D possibly being TRBD1 (5 bases). The CDR3 is 13 amino acids. Germline V gives CDR1 SNHLY, CDR2 FYNNEI. Trimming removed 7 bases from V and 1 base from J, with 10 bases in between. Written as DNA, the CDR3 is TGTGCCAGCACAGTCAGGGAGAACACTGAAGCTTTCTTT. Its protein is CASTVRENTEAFF. Full variable domain (remainder filled in from reference TRBV2 and TRBJ1-1): EPEVTQTPSHQVTQMGQEVILRCVPISNHLYFYWYRQILGQKVEFLVSFYNNEISEKSEIFDDQFSVERPDGSNFTLKIRSTKLEDSAMYFCASTVRENTEAFFGQGTRLTVV.

The CDR3 is CASAGSPNTEAFF. CDR3 nucleotide sequence: TGTGCCAGCGCCGGGTCGCCGAACACTGAAGCTTTCTTT. The rearrangement links TRBV2 to TRBJ1-1; no clear D gene. Trimming removed 8 bases at V and 1 base at J, with 11 bases between. This CDR3 contains 13 residues. From germline, CDR1 is SNHLY and CDR2 FYNNEI.

This clone has only one observation. The chain combines TRBV30 with TRBJ2-1; 7 nucleotides agree with TRBD1. Germline-derived CDR1 and CDR2 are GTSNPN and SVGIG (reference sequence). CDR3 length equals 13 residues. Unmatched junction bases numbered 17, after V lost 5 bases and J lost 16 bases. Here the CDR3 reads CAWDEQVGQDEFF. CDR3 nucleotide sequence: TGTGCCTGGGATGAACAGGTAGGACAGGACGAATTCTTC.

The chain combines TRBV2 with TRBJ1-2; weak D call: TRBD1 (5 bases). This CDR3 is built from 14 residues. V was clipped by 4 bases and J by 7 bases, with 16 bases between them. The germline V gene encodes CDR1 SNHLY and CDR2 FYNNEI. The CDR3 protein is CASSADPGSGGYTF. In DNA form, the CDR3 reads TGTGCCAGCAGTGCGGATCCAGGGTCGGGTGGCTACACCTTC.

The rearrangement joins TRBV9 to TRBJ1-5; D is uncertain. With 4 bases removed from V and 3 bases from J, the gap between germline ends came to 8 bases. The CDR3 consists of 13 residues. The germline V gene has CDR1 SGDLS and CDR2 YYNGEE. CDR3 sequence reads: CASSPQPNQPQHF. In nucleotides, the CDR3 is TGTGCCAGCAGCCCACAGCCCAATCAGCCCCAGCATTTT.

The genes are TRBV10-3 and TRBJ2-2; no clear D. Trimming cost V 10 bases and J 6 bases, with 9 bases left between them. The CDR3 loop spans 11 amino acids. Germline V gives CDR1 ENHRY, CDR2 SYGVKD. CDR3 sequence: CATQDSGELFF. CDR3 nucleotide sequence: TGTGCCACCCAGGATTCCGGGGAGCTGTTTTTT.

This clone was detected only a few times. This chain connects TRBV27 to TRBJ2-1; maybe TRBD1 (6 bases). Germline V gives CDR1 MNHEY, CDR2 SMNVEV (reference sequence). Trimming left V 1 base short and J 9 bases short, with 13 bases between. CDR3 length: 14 amino acids. The CDR3 DNA reads as TGTGCCAGCAGTTTATATCAGGGGTCAGGTGAGCAGTTCTTC. Translating it yields CASSLYQGSGEQFF.

V and J are TRBV19 and TRBJ1-6; 7 bases match TRBD1. The CDR3 totals 15 residues. CDR1 is LNHDA and CDR2 is SQIVND in the germline V gene (reference sequence). V lost 5 bases and J lost 8; bases outside the gene matches: 9. CDR3 DNA: TGTGCCAGTAGTGTTGACAGGGCGGACGATTCACCCCTCCACTTT. Protein: CASSVDRADDSPLHF.

The chain uses TRBV5-1 and TRBJ2-1, with 10 positions matching TRBD2. Germline V gene lookup returns CDR1 SGHRS and CDR2 YFSETQ. The CDR3 sequence is 18 residues long. With 0 bases clipped from V and 7 bases from J, the junction kept 13 bases outside the gene matches. Here the CDR3 reads CASSLVVVRTSGVNEQFF. The CDR3 DNA reads TGCGCCAGCAGCTTGGTAGTAGTACGTACTAGCGGGGTTAATGAGCAGTTCTTC.

This chain uses TRBV28 with TRBJ2-7; 10 nucleotides line up with TRBD2. CDR1 and CDR2 from the germline V gene are MDHEN and SYDVKM. CDR3 size: 14 residues. V was pared by 7 bases and J by 2 bases, with 5 bases of the junction left unmatched. The CDR3 loop is CASTRTSGAYEQYF. As DNA, the CDR3 is TGTGCCAGCACTCGGACTAGCGGAGCCTACGAGCAGTACTTC.

V gene TRBV3-1 (or the pseudogene TRBV3-2) combines with J gene TRBJ1-1, with D unresolved. In germline, CDR1 is LGHDT, CDR2 YNNKEL (reference sequence). The CDR3 sequence is 14 residues long. The ends were cut back, 1 base at V and 1 base at J, with 7 bases in the middle. The CDR3 is CASSQGTANTEAFF. The CDR3 bases are TGTGCCAGCAGCCAAGGAACAGCGAACACTGAAGCTTTCTTT.

The rearrangement uses TRBV3-1 (or the pseudogene TRBV3-2) and TRBJ2-5; 8 bases map to TRBD1. J gave up 9 bases and V 3 bases, and 0 bases lay outside the gene matches. CDR3 size: 11 residues. Germline assignment: CDR1 LGHDT and CDR2 YNNKEL (reference sequence). The CDR3 spells CASSQTGAQYF. In nucleotides, the CDR3 is TGTGCCAGCAGCCAGACAGGGGCCCAGTACTTC.

The chain employs TRBV7-9 and TRBJ1-1; the D gene is possibly TRBD1 (6 bases). V lost 5 bases to trimming and J lost 4 bases, with 14 bases between them. The CDR3 has 14 residues. The germline V gene has CDR1 SEHNR and CDR2 FQNEAQ (reference sequence). This CDR3 is CASSNFGQITEAFF. The CDR3 DNA reads TGTGCCAGCAGCAACTTCGGACAGATCACTGAAGCTTTCTTT.

The V gene is TRBV5-1, the J gene TRBJ1-2, with a possible D match to TRBD1 (5 bases). Trimming took 4 bases from V and 4 from J, leaving 20 bases between them. The CDR3 loop spans 16 amino acids. The germline CDR1 and CDR2 sequences are SGHRS and YFSETQ. The CDR3 nucleotides are TGCGCCAGCAGCCAAGACCAAGGACATCAGAGCTATGGCTACACCTTC. Translated: CASSQDQGHQSYGYTF.

V usage is TRBV18 and J usage is TRBJ1-2, with unresolved D. CDR1 and CDR2 from the germline V gene are KGHSH and LQKENI. V lost 0 bases and J lost 5, with 7 bases in between. The CDR3 is 13 amino acids. This chain's CDR3 is CASSPPTSYGYTF. In DNA form, the CDR3 reads TGTGCCAGCTCACCACCGACATCATATGGCTACACCTTC.

This clone was counted a few times. The chain employs TRBV27 and TRBJ1-2; D ambiguous. The CDR3 totals 14 residues. V was clipped by 2 bases and J by 6 bases, with 13 bases between them. Per germline, CDR1 MNHEY and CDR2 SMNVEV (reference sequence). As DNA, the CDR3 is TGTGCCAGCAGTTTACTGGGAGGGTCTCATGGCTACACCTTC. This encodes CASSLLGGSHGYTF.

This CDR3 reads CASSLSPAGSLGNEQFF. The CDR3 region has the DNA TGTGCCAGCAGTTTATCCCCGGCCGGGTCCCTCGGAAATGAGCAGTTCTTC. The V call is TRBV9, the J call TRBJ2-1; D gene unclear. The ends were cut back, 5 bases at V and 7 bases at J, with 25 bases in the middle. This CDR3 has 17 residues. CDR1 is SGDLS, CDR2 YYNGEE, per germline.

This sequence joins TRBV6-6 and TRBJ1-1; 8 bases line up with TRBD1. There are 14 residues in the CDR3. V gave up 5 bases and J gave up 4 bases; unmatched junction bases: 6. Germline V gene lookup returns CDR1 MNHNY and CDR2 SVGAGI (reference sequence). The CDR3 sequence: CASSPGQGPTEAFF. In DNA, the CDR3 is TGTGCCAGCAGTCCCGGACAGGGCCCCACTGAAGCTTTCTTT.

This chain joins TRBV6-5 and TRBJ1-2, with D unclear. Germline V lookup: CDR1 MNHEY, CDR2 SVGAGI. V shed 8 bases and J shed 4 bases, with 8 bases lying between them. The CDR3 covers 11 residues. The CDR3 protein is CASPDIYGYTF. The CDR3 DNA reads TGTGCCAGCCCCGACATCTATGGCTACACCTTC.

The chain recombines TRBV10-2 with TRBJ1-2, with 10 positions matching TRBD1. J was trimmed by 0 bases and V by 6 bases; bases with no gene match: 16. The CDR3 totals 19 residues. From germline, CDR1 is WSHSY and CDR2 SAAADI. The CDR3 nucleotides read TGCGCCAGCAGAAGCTCCGGGACAGGGGATAGTCACACTAACTATGGCTACACCTTC. Its protein product is CASRSSGTGDSHTNYGYTF.

This clone was counted between two and nine times. This chain links TRBV7-9 with TRBJ2-1; 8 nucleotides align to TRBD2. The CDR3 consists of 14 residues. From germline, CDR1 is SEHNR and CDR2 FQNEAQ (reference sequence). Unmatched junction bases numbered 8, after V lost 3 bases and J lost 10 bases. CDR3 sequence (DNA): TGTGCCAGCAGCTTCGGCGGGGGGCCCATCGAGCAGTTCTTC. Its translation: CASSFGGGPIEQFF.

The chain has TRBV4-1 and TRBJ2-2, with TRBD2 matching over 10 bases. The CDR3 is 17 residues long. The trim removed 0 bases at V and 0 bases at J, leaving 1 base unmatched. Germline values: CDR1 MGHRA, CDR2 YSYEKL. The DNA for the CDR3 is TGCGCCAGCAGCCAAGACGGGACTAGCGCGAACACCGGGGAGCTGTTTTTT. This encodes CASSQDGTSANTGELFF.

This chain joins TRBV5-4 and TRBJ1-6; D ambiguous. There are 15 residues in the CDR3. Germline V gene sequence: CDR1 SGHNT, CDR2 YYREEE (reference sequence). With 4 bases removed from V and 5 bases from J, the gap between germline ends came to 13 bases. The CDR3 region has the DNA TGTGCCAGCAGCGCTCCCGGGAGAAATAATTCACCCCTCCACTTT. It translates to CASSAPGRNNSPLHF.

This clone has at least ten counts. V and J are TRBV15 and TRBJ1-6, with TRBD1 identical over 10 bases. The ends lost 1 base at V and 8 bases at J; junction bases unmatched: 11. The CDR3 consists of 18 residues. Germline CDR1 and CDR2: LNHNV and YYDKDF (reference sequence). The CDR3, as DNA: TGTGCCACCAGCAGAGCGCGGATGACAGGGGGCGCTCATTCACCCCTCCACTTT. Amino acids: CATSRARMTGGAHSPLHF.

The chain is built from TRBV3-1 (or the pseudogene TRBV3-2) and TRBJ2-5; 7 nucleotides align to TRBD2. The CDR3 runs to 16 residues. The germline V gene encodes CDR1 LGHDT and CDR2 YNNKEL (reference sequence). V was clipped by 3 bases and J by 3 bases; unmatched bases: 10. CDR3 sequence reads: CASSHLGAGEEETQYF. The DNA for the CDR3 is TGTGCCAGCAGCCATTTAGGGGCGGGAGAGGAAGAGACCCAGTACTTC.

V is TRBV3-1 (or the pseudogene TRBV3-2) and J is TRBJ2-5; TRBD1 agrees at 7 bases. The CDR3 has 15 amino acids. Germline V gene data show CDR1 as LGHDT and CDR2 as YNNKEL (reference sequence). The trim removed 6 bases at V and 5 bases at J, leaving 12 bases unmatched. This chain's CDR3 is CASSGNEGGAETQYF. As DNA, the CDR3 is TGTGCCAGCAGTGGAAACGAAGGGGGCGCGGAGACCCAGTACTTC.

This clone was seen just once. The chain couples TRBV6-5 to TRBJ1-2, with D perhaps matching TRBD1 (6 bases). Per the germline V gene, CDR1 is MNHEY and CDR2 is SVGAGI. CDR3 length: 13 amino acids. Trimming removed 8 bases at V and 2 bases at J, with 12 bases between. This CDR3 is CASFPGQNYGYTF. The CDR3 DNA sequence: TGTGCCAGCTTTCCGGGACAAAACTATGGCTACACCTTC.

The chain couples TRBV28 to TRBJ2-7; 14 bases align to TRBD2. CDR3 length: 15 residues. V lost 6 bases, J lost 2 bases, and 3 bases stayed unmatched. The V gene's germline CDR1 is MDHEN and CDR2 SYDVKM. The CDR3 loop is CASSGTSGSPYEQYF. CDR3 nucleotides: TGTGCCAGCAGCGGGACTAGCGGGAGTCCCTACGAGCAGTACTTC.